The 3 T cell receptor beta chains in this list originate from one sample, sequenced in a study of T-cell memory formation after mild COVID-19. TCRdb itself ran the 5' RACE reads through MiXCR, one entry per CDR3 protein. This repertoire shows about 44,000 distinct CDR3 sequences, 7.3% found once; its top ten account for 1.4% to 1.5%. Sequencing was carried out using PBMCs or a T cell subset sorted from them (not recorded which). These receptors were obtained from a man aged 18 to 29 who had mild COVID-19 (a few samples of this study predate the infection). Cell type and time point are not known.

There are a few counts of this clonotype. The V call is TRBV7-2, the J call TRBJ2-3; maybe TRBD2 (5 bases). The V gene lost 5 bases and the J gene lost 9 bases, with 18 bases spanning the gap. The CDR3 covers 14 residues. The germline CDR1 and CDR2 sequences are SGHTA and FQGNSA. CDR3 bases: TGTGCCAGCAGCCCCGACCCCCCACCGGGGACGCAGTATTTT. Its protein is CASSPDPPPGTQYF.

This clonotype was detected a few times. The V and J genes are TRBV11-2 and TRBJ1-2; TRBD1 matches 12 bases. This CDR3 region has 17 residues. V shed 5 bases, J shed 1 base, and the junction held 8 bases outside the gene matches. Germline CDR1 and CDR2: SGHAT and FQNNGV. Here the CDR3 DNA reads TGTGCCAGCAGCGCTCCGGGACAGGGGGCTAGTAACTATGGCTACACCTTC. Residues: CASSAPGQGASNYGYTF.

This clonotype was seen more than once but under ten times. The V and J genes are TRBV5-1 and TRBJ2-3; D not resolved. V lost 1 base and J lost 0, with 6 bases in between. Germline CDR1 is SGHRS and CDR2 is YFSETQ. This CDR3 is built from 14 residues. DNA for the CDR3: TGCGCCAGCAGCTTGCAGAGTAGCACAGATACGCAGTATTTT. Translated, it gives CASSLQSSTDTQYF.